The TCR beta chain described here comes from a study of cytotoxic CD8 clonotypes in ibrutinib-treated CLL (dated by TCRdb to about 2021). For context, the study as a whole: The cohort had 11 relapsed/refractory and around 15 treatment-naive patients; some 17 were IGHV unmutated. Responses were partial in roughly 24 patients and complete in 2; after median around 65 months follow-up, some 15 stayed in remission and roughly twelve progressed. Response samples were taken after a median of roughly 12 months on treatment, ranging from about 6 to 40 months. An average of about 250,000 productive templates and 94,082 productive rearrangements was obtained per sample. Of the roughly 86 participants in the trial, 20 to 30 had longitudinal samples available. Cryopreserved peripheral blood mononuclear cells were collected before treatment, at response, and at either disease progression or sustained remission. Patients were still on ibrutinib when every remission and progressive disease sample was collected. The study at large found these results: Sustained-remission and progressing patients did not have matched sampling times, and lymph node repertoires were not examined. At baseline, clonality was higher than in age-matched healthy donors and showed a strong correlation with circulating CD8+ T-cell counts. Clonality increased at ibrutinib response, stayed stable in sustained remission, and fell back toward baseline at progression. Public clonotypes were found to be uncommon and were observed to contract or remain stable during treatment; the increase in clonality was shown to reflect expansion of private clonotypes at ibrutinib response.

Each clonotype received, on average, 10x coverage in deep resolution sequencing performed on a MiSeq, where the target depth lay between 1 in 1 million and 1 in 200,000 T cells. The immunoSEQ hsTCRB Kit was used to generate the TCR beta libraries. For the original study's pipeline: Data were analyzed with ImmunoSEQ Data Assistant and ImmunoSEQ Analyzer, with V, D and J genes assigned per IMGT definitions. Clonality, which ranges from 0 to 1, was calculated by subtracting the normalized Shannon entropy of productive rearrangement frequencies from one. Only overrepresented clonotypes making up at least 0.05% of the repertoire of each patient were included in the public clonotype analysis. Approximately 12 repertoires from age-matched healthy donors, obtained from immuneACCESS, served as clonality controls. Not all clones reach the TCRdb copy of this immuneACCESS table, which keeps in-frame sequences only. Checked studies attribute under half of the gap to unresolved V genes and leave the rest unexplained. The V and J calls and the clone size are those of that table, but D and trimming were determined from the DNA. The sample table holds around 130,000 clones, of which around 84% were seen once. The ten largest clones represent 3.3% of the sample.

Per the publication, the time point label means: around 25 months on ibrutinib. For TCR beta library preparation, about 2.2 micrograms of genomic DNA were extracted from the cryopreserved PBMCs. Longitudinal blood samples from CLL patients on ibrutinib monotherapy underwent high-throughput TCR beta sequencing. Patients were enrolled in a phase 2 open-label single-center ibrutinib monotherapy trial. From the cysteine through the phenylalanine, the CDR3 covers 16 amino acids. This entry keeps only the CDR3 DNA: 48 bases, framed from base 1. The trim is 3 bases for V and 5 bases for J, with a gap of 16 bases between the germline ends. CDR1 is given as LNHNV and CDR2 as YYDKDF, both from the germline V gene (reference sequence). On this clone itself: This clone's antigen is unknown. No base qualities exist here, and no much larger clone lies one base off it.

Sequenced material: PBMCs, taken after 24 months of ibrutinib treatment. The rearrangement joined TRBV15 to TRBJ1-4; the D gene is perhaps TRBD1, on 6 matching bases. This TCR was sampled from a human donor with chronic lymphocytic leukemia. In nucleotides, the sequence is TGTGCCACCAGCAGTGGGGGTCGGCAGGGGAATGAAAAACTGTTTTTT. This encodes CATSSGGRQGNEKLFF.